This is a list of T cell receptor beta chains from one sample in a study of shared clonotypes between healthy human individuals. TCRdb's table, derived via immunoSEQ multiplex PCR, lists solely in-frame clones and lacks some. Of roughly 1,800,000 clones in the sample, 85% to 95% were seen once. Input material: naive CD8+ T cells sorted from blood. These receptors were taken from a man younger than 30 in good health. Both conserved end residues are part of each CDR3. A D gene is named only where the DNA matches it firmly. For some rows the clone size is stated as once, few or many, or as a class when expanded; others skip it.

clone size: .
D gene: .
V gene: TRBV6-4
J gene: TRBJ1-2
CDR3 DNA: TGTGCCAGCAGCCTGTCGTGGGGTAATGGCTACACCTTC
CDR3 protein: CASSLSWGNGYTF

clone size: .
D gene: .
V gene: TRBV2
J gene: TRBJ1-1
CDR3 DNA: TGTGCCAGCGGGGGGGCAGGGAACACTGAAGCTTTCTTT
CDR3 protein: CASGGAGNTEAFF

clone size: .
D gene: .
V gene: TRBV28
J gene: TRBJ2-7
CDR3 DNA: TGTGCCAGCAGTTTACCAGGGGAAAGCTCCTACGAGCAGTACTTC
CDR3 protein: CASSLPGESSYEQYF

clone size: .
D gene: .
V gene: TRBV27
J gene: TRBJ2-2
CDR3 DNA: TGTGCCAGCAGTTTATTTGGTGGCACCGGGGAGCTGTTTTTT
CDR3 protein: CASSLFGGTGELFF

clone size: .
D gene: .
V gene: TRBV4-1
J gene: TRBJ2-2
CDR3 DNA: TGCGCCAGCAGCCAAGACGTGCCAAAGGCGAACACCGGGGAGCTGTTTTTT
CDR3 protein: CASSQDVPKANTGELFF

clone size: .
D gene: TRBD2
V gene: TRBV19
J gene: TRBJ2-7
CDR3 DNA: TGTGCCAGTGGGGATACGGCTCGGAGGACTAGCGGGAGCTACGAGCAGTACTTC
CDR3 protein: CASGDTARRTSGSYEQYF

clone size: .
D gene: TRBD2
V gene: TRBV4-3
J gene: TRBJ2-7
CDR3 DNA: TGCGCCAGCAGCCAAGAGCGGGAGAGCTACGAGCAGTACTTC
CDR3 protein: CASSQERESYEQYF

clone size: .
D gene: TRBD2
V gene: TRBV11-2
J gene: TRBJ2-1
CDR3 DNA: TGTGCCAGCAGCTTATTAACGGCGGGGACTAAATACAATGAGCAGTTCTTC
CDR3 protein: CASSLLTAGTKYNEQFF

clone size: .
D gene: .
V gene: TRBV2
J gene: TRBJ2-1
CDR3 DNA: TGTGCCAGCAGTGCCATGGTTGGCTCCTACAATGAGCAGTTCTTC
CDR3 protein: CASSAMVGSYNEQFF

clone size: .
D gene: TRBD2
V gene: TRBV4-1
J gene: TRBJ2-7
CDR3 DNA: TGCGCCAGCAGCCGCCTGACTAGCGGGAGCTCCTACGAGCAGTACTTC
CDR3 protein: CASSRLTSGSSYEQYF

clone size: .
D gene: .
V gene: TRBV30
J gene: TRBJ2-7
CDR3 DNA: TGTGCCGTACCAGTGGGCGAACACGGTTTCCAGCAGTACTTC
CDR3 protein: CAVPVGEHGFQQYF

clone size: .
D gene: .
V gene: TRBV4-1
J gene: TRBJ1-1
CDR3 DNA: TGCGCCAGCAGCGCGAATTCCAAGAACACTGAAGCTTTCTTT
CDR3 protein: CASSANSKNTEAFF

clone size: once
D gene: .
V gene: TRBV30
J gene: TRBJ1-5
CDR3 DNA: TGTGCCTCGGGGGCCGAGAATAGCAATCAGCCCCAGCATTTT
CDR3 protein: CASGAENSNQPQHF

clone size: .
D gene: .
V gene: TRBV5-6
J gene: TRBJ2-2
CDR3 DNA: TGTGCCAGCAGCTTGGGAGGGCCCGGGGAGCTGTTTTTT
CDR3 protein: CASSLGGPGELFF

clone size: .
D gene: TRBD1
V gene: TRBV11-2
J gene: TRBJ1-1
CDR3 DNA: TGTGCCAGCACCCACAGGGGTCGGTTTAGCACTGAAGCTTTCTTT
CDR3 protein: CASTHRGRFSTEAFF

clone size: .
D gene: .
V gene: TRBV6-1
J gene: TRBJ1-1
CDR3 DNA: TGTGCCAGCAGTGCCCAAAACCCCTTGGAGATGTACACTGAAGCTTTCTTT
CDR3 protein: CASSAQNPLEMYTEAFF

clone size: once
D gene: TRBD1
V gene: TRBV6-5
J gene: TRBJ1-1
CDR3 DNA: TGTGCCAGCAGTTCAACCCAGGGGGCATGGACTGAAGCTTTCTTT
CDR3 protein: CASSSTQGAWTEAFF

clone size: .
D gene: .
V gene: TRBV28
J gene: TRBJ1-5
CDR3 DNA: TGTGCCAGCAGCTACCATGTCAGCAATCAGCCCCAGCATTTT
CDR3 protein: CASSYHVSNQPQHF

clone size: .
D gene: .
V gene: TRBV5-6
J gene: TRBJ2-7
CDR3 DNA: TGTGCCAGCAGCTTGGCTCAGATATACGAGCAGTACTTC
CDR3 protein: CASSLAQIYEQYF

clone size: .
D gene: TRBD1
V gene: TRBV29-1
J gene: TRBJ2-3
CDR3 DNA: TGCAGCGTTGAAGTGACCGAGACAGGGGTTCGCACAGATACGCAGTATTTT
CDR3 protein: CSVEVTETGVRTDTQYF

clone size: .
D gene: .
V gene: TRBV19
J gene: TRBJ2-5
CDR3 DNA: TGTGCCAGTAGTCCCCAAAGAGGGACGGCGGAAGAGACCCAGTACTTC
CDR3 protein: CASSPQRGTAEETQYF

clone size: .
D gene: TRBD1
V gene: TRBV10-3
J gene: TRBJ1-1
CDR3 DNA: TGTGCCATCAGTGAAGGTAGGGACAGTCTGAACACTGAAGCTTTCTTT
CDR3 protein: CAISEGRDSLNTEAFF

clone size: .
D gene: .
V gene: TRBV7-9
J gene: TRBJ2-3
CDR3 DNA: TGTGCCAGCACGCCTCAGGGGGGGGGCACAGATACGCAGTATTTT
CDR3 protein: CASTPQGGGTDTQYF

clone size: .
D gene: .
V gene: TRBV7-9
J gene: TRBJ2-7
CDR3 DNA: TGTGCCTGCTCCGGGACGAAGCCCTACGAGCAGTACTTC
CDR3 protein: CACSGTKPYEQYF

clone size: .
D gene: .
V gene: TRBV6-1
J gene: TRBJ2-2
CDR3 DNA: TGTGCCAGCGGGGGCCCGCTCGAAGGCGGGGAGCTGTTTTTT
CDR3 protein: CASGGPLEGGELFF

clone size: .
D gene: .
V gene: TRBV6-5
J gene: TRBJ2-1
CDR3 DNA: TGTGCCAGCAGTTACCCACTAGGAGTAGGGGGGTATGAGCAGTTCTTC
CDR3 protein: CASSYPLGVGGYEQFF

clone size: .
D gene: .
V gene: TRBV6-5
J gene: TRBJ2-1
CDR3 DNA: TGTGCCAGCAGTTACTTAGGGGTGGGTGAGCAGTTCTTC
CDR3 protein: CASSYLGVGEQFF

clone size: once
D gene: TRBD1
V gene: TRBV7-9
J gene: TRBJ2-2
CDR3 DNA: TGTGCCAGCAGCTTAGCCAACTGGGGACAGCTTGACGGGGAGCTGTTTTTT
CDR3 protein: CASSLANWGQLDGELFF

clone size: .
D gene: .
V gene: TRBV5-1
J gene: TRBJ2-1
CDR3 DNA: TGCGCCAGCAGGGGGGCGGGAGAGGGTGAGCAGTTCTTC
CDR3 protein: CASRGAGEGEQFF

clone size: once
D gene: .
V gene: TRBV28
J gene: TRBJ1-4
CDR3 DNA: TGTGCCAGCAGCCCTCTCGCATGGGCCGGGGAAAAACTGTTTTTT
CDR3 protein: CASSPLAWAGEKLFF

clone size: .
D gene: TRBD1
V gene: TRBV10-1
J gene: TRBJ1-2
CDR3 DNA: TGCGCCAGCAGTCCGACAGGGAACTATGGCTACACCTTC
CDR3 protein: CASSPTGNYGYTF